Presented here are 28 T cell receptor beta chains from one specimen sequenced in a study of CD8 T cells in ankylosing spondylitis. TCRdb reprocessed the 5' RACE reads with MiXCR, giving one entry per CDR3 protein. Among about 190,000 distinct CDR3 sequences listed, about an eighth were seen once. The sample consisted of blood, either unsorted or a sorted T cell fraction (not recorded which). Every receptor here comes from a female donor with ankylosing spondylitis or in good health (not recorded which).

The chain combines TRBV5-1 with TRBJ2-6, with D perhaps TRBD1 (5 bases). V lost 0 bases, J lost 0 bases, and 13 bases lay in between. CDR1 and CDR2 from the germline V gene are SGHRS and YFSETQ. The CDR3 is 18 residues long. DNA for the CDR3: TGCGCCAGCAGCTTGGCCTTGCAGGGAAGCTCTGGGGCCAACGTCCTGACTTTC. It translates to CASSLALQGSSGANVLTF.

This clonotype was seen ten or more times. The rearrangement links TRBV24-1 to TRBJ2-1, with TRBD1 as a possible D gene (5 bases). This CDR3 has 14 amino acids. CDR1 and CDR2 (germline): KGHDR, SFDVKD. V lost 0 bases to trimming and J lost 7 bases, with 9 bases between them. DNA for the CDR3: TGTGCCACCAGTGATTTGCAGGGATTTAATGAGCAGTTCTTC. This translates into CATSDLQGFNEQFF.

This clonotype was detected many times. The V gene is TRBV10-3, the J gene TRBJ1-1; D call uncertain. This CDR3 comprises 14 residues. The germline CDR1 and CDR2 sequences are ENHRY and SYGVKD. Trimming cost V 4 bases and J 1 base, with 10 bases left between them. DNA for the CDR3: TGTGCCATCAGTGTTGACCCTCCGAACACTGAAGCTTTCTTT. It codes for CAISVDPPNTEAFF.

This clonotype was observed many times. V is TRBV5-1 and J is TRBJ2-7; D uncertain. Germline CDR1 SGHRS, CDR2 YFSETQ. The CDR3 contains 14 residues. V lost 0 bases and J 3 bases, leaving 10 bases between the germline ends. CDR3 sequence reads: CASSLGQADYEQYF. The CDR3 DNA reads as TGCGCCAGCAGCTTGGGACAAGCAGACTACGAGCAGTACTTC.

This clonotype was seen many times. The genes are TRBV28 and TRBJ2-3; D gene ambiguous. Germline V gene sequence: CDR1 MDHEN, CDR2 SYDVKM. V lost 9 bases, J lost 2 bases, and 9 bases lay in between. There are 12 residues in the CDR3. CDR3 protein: CASWTLTDTQYF. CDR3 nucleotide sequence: TGTGCCAGTTGGACCCTCACAGATACGCAGTATTTT. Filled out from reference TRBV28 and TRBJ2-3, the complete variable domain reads DVKVTQSSRYLVKRTGEKVFLECVQDMDHENMFWYRQDPGLGLRLIYFSYDVKMKEKGDIPEGYSVSREKKERFSLILESASTNQTSMYLCASWTLTDTQYFGPGTRLTVL.

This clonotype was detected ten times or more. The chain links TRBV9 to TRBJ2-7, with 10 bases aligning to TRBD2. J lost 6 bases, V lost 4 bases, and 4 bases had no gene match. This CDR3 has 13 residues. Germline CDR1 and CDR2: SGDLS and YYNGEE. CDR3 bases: TGTGCCAGCAGCTCTAGCGGGAGAGGCGAGCAGTACTTC. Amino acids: CASSSSGRGEQYF.

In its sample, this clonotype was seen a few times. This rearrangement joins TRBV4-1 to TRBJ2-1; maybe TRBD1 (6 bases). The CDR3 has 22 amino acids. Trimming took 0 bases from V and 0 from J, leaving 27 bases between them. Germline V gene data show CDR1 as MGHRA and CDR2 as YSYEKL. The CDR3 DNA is TGCGCCAGCAGCCAAGATTTGGACGTAGGGGGAGTTGAGGTTAGCTCCTACAATGAGCAGTTCTTC. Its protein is CASSQDLDVGGVEVSSYNEQFF.

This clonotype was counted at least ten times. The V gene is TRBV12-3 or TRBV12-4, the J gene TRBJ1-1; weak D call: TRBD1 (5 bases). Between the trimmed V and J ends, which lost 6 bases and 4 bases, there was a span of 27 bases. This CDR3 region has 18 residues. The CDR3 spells CASSPRRGIRQGATEAFF. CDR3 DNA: TGTGCCAGCAGCCCACGGAGGGGTATTCGGCAGGGAGCCACTGAAGCTTTCTTT.

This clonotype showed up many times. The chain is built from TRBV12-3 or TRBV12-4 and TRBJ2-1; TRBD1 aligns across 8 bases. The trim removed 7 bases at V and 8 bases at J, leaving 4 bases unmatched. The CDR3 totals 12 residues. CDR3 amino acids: CASTLDRDEQFF. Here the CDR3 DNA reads TGTGCCAGCACCCTGGACAGGGATGAGCAGTTCTTC.

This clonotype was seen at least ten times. CDR3 amino acids: CASSRDSNNEQFF. The CDR3 nucleotides are TGTGCCAGCAGTCGGGACAGCAACAATGAGCAGTTCTTC. J is TRBJ2-1 and V is TRBV12-3 or TRBV12-4; 7 bases line up with TRBD1. The trim removed 5 bases at V and 5 bases at J, leaving 3 bases unmatched. This CDR3 has 13 amino acids.

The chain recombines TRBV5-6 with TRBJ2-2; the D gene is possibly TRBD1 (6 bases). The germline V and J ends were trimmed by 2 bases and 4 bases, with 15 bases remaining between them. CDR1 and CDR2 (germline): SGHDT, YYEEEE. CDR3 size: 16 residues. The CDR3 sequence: CASSFNVQGGTGELFF. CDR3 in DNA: TGTGCCAGCAGCTTTAACGTACAGGGCGGCACCGGGGAGCTGTTTTTT.

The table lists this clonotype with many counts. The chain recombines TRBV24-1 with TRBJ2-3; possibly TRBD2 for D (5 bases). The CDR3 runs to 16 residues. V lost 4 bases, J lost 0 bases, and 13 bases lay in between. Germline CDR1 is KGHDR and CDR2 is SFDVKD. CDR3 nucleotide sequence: TGTGCCACCAGTGAGCTCAGGACGGGGAGCACAGATACGCAGTATTTT. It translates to CATSELRTGSTDTQYF.

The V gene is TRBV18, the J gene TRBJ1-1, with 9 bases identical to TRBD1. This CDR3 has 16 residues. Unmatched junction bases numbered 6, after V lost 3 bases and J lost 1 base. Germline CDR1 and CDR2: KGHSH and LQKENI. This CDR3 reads CASSPYDRGANTEAFF. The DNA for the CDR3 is TGTGCCAGCTCACCTTACGACAGGGGGGCGAACACTGAAGCTTTCTTT.

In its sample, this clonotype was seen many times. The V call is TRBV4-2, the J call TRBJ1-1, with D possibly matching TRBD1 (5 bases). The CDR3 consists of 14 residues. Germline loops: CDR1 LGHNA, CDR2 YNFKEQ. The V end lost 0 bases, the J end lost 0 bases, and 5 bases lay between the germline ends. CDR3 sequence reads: CASSQEDMNTEAFF. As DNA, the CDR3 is TGTGCCAGCAGCCAAGAGGACATGAACACTGAAGCTTTCTTT.

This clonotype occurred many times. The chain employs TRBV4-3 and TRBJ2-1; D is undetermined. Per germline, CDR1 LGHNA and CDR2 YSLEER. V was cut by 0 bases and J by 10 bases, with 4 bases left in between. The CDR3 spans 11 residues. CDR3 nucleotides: TGCGCCAGCAGCCAAGACGAGGAGCAGTTCTTC. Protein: CASSQDEEQFF.

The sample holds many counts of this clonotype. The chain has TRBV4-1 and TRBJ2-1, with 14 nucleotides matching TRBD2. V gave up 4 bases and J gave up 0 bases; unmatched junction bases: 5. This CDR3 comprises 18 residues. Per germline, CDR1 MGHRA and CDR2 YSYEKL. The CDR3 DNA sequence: TGCGCCAGCAGCCTCGCCGGGACTAGCGGGGGCTCCTACAATGAGCAGTTCTTC. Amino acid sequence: CASSLAGTSGGSYNEQFF.

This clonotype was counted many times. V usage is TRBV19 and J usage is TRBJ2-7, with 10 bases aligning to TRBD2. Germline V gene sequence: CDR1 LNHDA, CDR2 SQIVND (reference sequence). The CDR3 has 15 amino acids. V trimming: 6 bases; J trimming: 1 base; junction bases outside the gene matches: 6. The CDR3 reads CASSDLAGASYEQYF. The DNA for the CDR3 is TGTGCCAGTAGCGACCTAGCGGGAGCATCCTACGAGCAGTACTTC.

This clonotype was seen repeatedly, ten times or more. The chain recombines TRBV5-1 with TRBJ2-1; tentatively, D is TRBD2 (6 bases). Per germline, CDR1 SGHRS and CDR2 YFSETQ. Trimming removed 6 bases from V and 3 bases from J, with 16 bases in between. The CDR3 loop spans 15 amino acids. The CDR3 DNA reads TGCGCCAGCACGTCTCTAGCGACCAACTACAATGAGCAGTTCTTC. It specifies CASTSLATNYNEQFF.

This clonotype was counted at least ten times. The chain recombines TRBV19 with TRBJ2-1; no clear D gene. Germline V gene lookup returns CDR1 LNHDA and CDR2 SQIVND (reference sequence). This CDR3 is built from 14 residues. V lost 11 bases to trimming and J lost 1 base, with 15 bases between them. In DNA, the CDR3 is TGTGCCGTGAAAACGGGTAGATCCTACAATGAGCAGTTCTTC. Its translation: CAVKTGRSYNEQFF.

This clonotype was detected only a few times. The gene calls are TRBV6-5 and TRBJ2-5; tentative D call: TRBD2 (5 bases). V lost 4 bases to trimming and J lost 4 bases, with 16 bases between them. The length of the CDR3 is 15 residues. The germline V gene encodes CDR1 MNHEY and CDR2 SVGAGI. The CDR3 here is CASSLTGVVAETQYF. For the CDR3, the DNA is TGTGCCAGCAGTTTAACCGGGGTGGTAGCAGAGACCCAGTACTTC.

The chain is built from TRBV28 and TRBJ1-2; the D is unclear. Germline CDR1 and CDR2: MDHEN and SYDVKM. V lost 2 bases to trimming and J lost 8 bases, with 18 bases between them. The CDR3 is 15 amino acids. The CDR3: CASSLKAVSLRGYTF. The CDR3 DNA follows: TGTGCCAGCAGTTTAAAAGCCGTCTCACTTCGGGGCTACACCTTC.

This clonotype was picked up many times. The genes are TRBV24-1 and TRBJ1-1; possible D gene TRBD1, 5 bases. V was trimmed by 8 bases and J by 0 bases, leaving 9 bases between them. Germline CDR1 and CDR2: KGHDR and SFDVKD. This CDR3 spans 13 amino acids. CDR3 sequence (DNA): TGTGCCACCACCGACAGAATGAACACTGAAGCTTTCTTT. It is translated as CATTDRMNTEAFF.

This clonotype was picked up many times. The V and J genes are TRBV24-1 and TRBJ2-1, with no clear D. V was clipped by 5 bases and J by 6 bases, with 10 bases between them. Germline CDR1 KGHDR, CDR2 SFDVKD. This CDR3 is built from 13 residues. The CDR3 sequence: CATSAPSPNEQFF. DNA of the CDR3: TGTGCCACCAGTGCCCCTAGTCCCAATGAGCAGTTCTTC.

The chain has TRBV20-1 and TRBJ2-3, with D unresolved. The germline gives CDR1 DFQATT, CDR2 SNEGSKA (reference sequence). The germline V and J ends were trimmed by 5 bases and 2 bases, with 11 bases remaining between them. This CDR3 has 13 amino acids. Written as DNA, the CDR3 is TGCAGTGCTGCTTGCCCGGACACAGATACGCAGTATTTT. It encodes CSAACPDTDTQYF.

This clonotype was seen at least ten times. CDR3 sequence reads: CASSQASGGNQPQHF. CDR3 nucleotides: TGCGCCAGCAGCCAAGCATCGGGGGGCAATCAGCCCCAGCATTTT. The chain is built from TRBV4-1 and TRBJ1-5, with a possible D match to TRBD1 (5 bases). Germline CDR1 MGHRA, CDR2 YSYEKL. The V end was cut by 1 base, the J end by 2 bases, with 9 bases between. This CDR3 region has 15 residues.

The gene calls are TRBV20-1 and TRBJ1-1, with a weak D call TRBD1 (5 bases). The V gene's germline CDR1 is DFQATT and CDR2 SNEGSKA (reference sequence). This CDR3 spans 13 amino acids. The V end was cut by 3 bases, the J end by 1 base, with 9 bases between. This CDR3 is CSASRGGNTEAFF. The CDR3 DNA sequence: TGCAGTGCTAGTAGGGGTGGGAACACTGAAGCTTTCTTT.

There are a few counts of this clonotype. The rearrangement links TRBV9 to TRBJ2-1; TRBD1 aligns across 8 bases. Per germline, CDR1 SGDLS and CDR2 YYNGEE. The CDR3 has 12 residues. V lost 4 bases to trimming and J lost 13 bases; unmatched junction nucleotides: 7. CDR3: CASSFGQGEQFF. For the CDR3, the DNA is TGTGCCAGCAGCTTCGGACAGGGCGAACAGTTCTTC. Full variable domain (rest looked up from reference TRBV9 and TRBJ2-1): DSGVTQTPKHLITATGQRVTLRCSPRSGDLSVYWYQQSLDQGLQFLIQYYNGEERAKGNILERFSAQQFPDLHSELNLSSLELGDSALYFCASSFGQGEQFFGPGTRLTVL.

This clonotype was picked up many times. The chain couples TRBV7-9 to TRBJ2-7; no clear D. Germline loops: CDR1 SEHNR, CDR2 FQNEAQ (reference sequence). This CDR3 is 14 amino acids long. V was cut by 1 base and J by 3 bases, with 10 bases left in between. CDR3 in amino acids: CASSLEMSDYEQYF. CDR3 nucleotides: TGTGCCAGCAGCTTAGAAATGTCAGACTACGAGCAGTACTTC.